This passage covers 3 T cell receptor beta chains from one sample sequenced in a study of T-cell reconstitution after alpha-beta-depleted transplantation in children. A TCRbeta library incorporating unique molecular identifiers was prepared. TCRdb re-called the PCR reads with MiXCR, one entry per CDR3 protein. The sample lists tens of thousands of distinct CDR3 sequences, roughly 18% occurring once. Sequencing used PBMCs, mostly from graft donor cells, obtained 360 days after TCRalphabeta/CD19-depleted stem cell transplant. These receptors all come from a male patient under 10 years old who had a stem cell transplant for acute lymphoblastic leukemia, so the T cells may come from the graft donor.

This clonotype was picked up a small number of times. V and J are TRBV27 and TRBJ1-2; the match to TRBD1 covers 9 bases. V was clipped by 4 bases and J by 4 bases; unmatched bases: 7. Per the germline V gene, CDR1 is MNHEY and CDR2 is SMNVEV (reference sequence). This CDR3 contains 15 residues. The CDR3 bases are TGTGCCAGCAGTTCCGGGACAGGGTTTCCCTATGGCTACACCTTC. It encodes CASSSGTGFPYGYTF.

This chain joins TRBV5-1 and TRBJ1-6; D is possibly TRBD1 (5 bases). The germline V and J ends were trimmed by 0 bases and 10 bases, with 14 bases remaining between them. CDR1 and CDR2 (germline): SGHRS, YFSETQ. This CDR3 contains 15 residues. As DNA, the CDR3 is TGCGCCAGCAGCTTGGATGGCGCAGGGAGATCACCCCTCCACTTT. This translates into CASSLDGAGRSPLHF.

This clonotype showed up just a few times. The chain has TRBV11-3 and TRBJ2-5; TRBD1 might be the D (5 bases). CDR3 length: 14 amino acids. Per germline, CDR1 SGHNT and CDR2 YENEEA. Trimming removed 5 bases at V and 3 bases at J, with 13 bases between. As DNA, the CDR3 is TGTGCCAGCAGCAAAGGGGTCCCCAAAGAGACCCAGTACTTC. As protein: CASSKGVPKETQYF.